A single sample is the source of the 22 T cell receptor beta chains below, sequenced in a study of cytomegalovirus exposure and HLA in healthy donors. 60 Vbeta and 13 Jbeta primers were used in PCR. Using immunoSEQ multiplex PCR, the repertoire was profiled, and TCRdb retains in-frame clones only, with some absent. In the table there are about 65,000 clones, over 50% of which are singletons. Sequenced: PBMCs. The source of these receptors is a man aged 25 to 45 in good health and CMV-seronegative.

This rearrangement joins TRBV15 to TRBJ2-3, with D uncertain. There are 13 residues in the CDR3. Looked up from germline, CDR1 is LNHNV and CDR2 is YYDKDF (reference sequence). V was shortened by 6 bases and J by 2 bases, with 9 bases between the two germline ends. In DNA form, the CDR3 reads TGTGCCACCAGTATCCAGGCCACAGATACGCAGTATTTT. This encodes CATSIQATDTQYF.

This sequence joins TRBV15 and TRBJ2-7; D remains unclear. The CDR3 loop spans 16 amino acids. Germline V gene lookup returns CDR1 LNHNV and CDR2 YYDKDF (reference sequence). Between the trimmed V and J ends, which lost 1 base and 4 bases, there was a span of 17 bases. The CDR3 is CATSRVPVGTHYEQYF. As DNA, the CDR3 is TGTGCCACCAGCAGAGTGCCCGTGGGCACCCATTACGAGCAGTACTTC.

V is TRBV13 and J is TRBJ2-1; no clear D gene. The CDR3 extends over 14 amino acids. Trimming left V 0 bases short and J 5 bases short, with 8 bases between. From germline, CDR1 is PRHDT and CDR2 FYEKMQ (reference sequence). The CDR3 DNA reads as TGTGCCAGCAGCTTAGGCTATCGGGACAATGAGCAGTTCTTC. Amino acids: CASSLGYRDNEQFF.

The V call is TRBV15, the J call TRBJ1-6; 10 bases fit TRBD1. The CDR3 consists of 15 residues. The junction had 4 bases not matched to a gene; V was cut back by 4 bases and J by 7 bases. Germline V gene sequence: CDR1 LNHNV, CDR2 YYDKDF (reference sequence). The CDR3 is CATSNRTGGNSPLHF. The CDR3 DNA sequence: TGTGCCACCAGCAACCGGACAGGGGGGAATTCACCCCTCCACTTT. The variable domain in full, completed from reference TRBV15 and TRBJ1-6, reads DAMVIQNPRYQVTQFGKPVTLSCSQTLNHNVMYWYQQKSSQAPKLLFHYYDKDFNNEADTPDNFQSRRPNTSFCFLDIRSPGLGDTAMYLCATSNRTGGNSPLHFGNGTRLTVT.

CDR3 sequence (DNA): TGTGCCAGCAGCCCATCAACTCGGGCAGATACGCAGTATTTT. This codes for CASSPSTRADTQYF. The V and J genes are TRBV7-2 and TRBJ2-3, with D unclear. CDR3 length: 14 residues. V lost 5 bases to trimming and J lost 4 bases, with 13 bases between them. Germline CDR1 reads SGHTA; CDR2 reads FQGNSA. The variable domain in full, with the rest retrieved from reference TRBV7-2 and TRBJ2-3, is GAGVSQSPSNKVTEKGKDVELRCDPISGHTALYWYRQSLGQGLEFLIYFQGNSAPDKSGLPSDRFSAERTGGSVSTLTIQRTQQEDSAVYLCASSPSTRADTQYFGPGTRLTVL.

The chain is built from TRBV5-1 and TRBJ1-1, with D unclear. The germline CDR1 and CDR2 sequences are SGHRS and YFSETQ. With 2 bases removed from V and 1 base from J, the gap between germline ends came to 12 bases. This CDR3 has 15 residues. The CDR3: CASSLDGVGNTEAFF. CDR3 nucleotides: TGCGCCAGCAGCTTAGACGGGGTTGGGAACACTGAAGCTTTCTTT.

CDR3 bases: TGTGCCAGCAGTGAATCCCGTTTCCAAGAGACCCAGTACTTC. It specifies CASSESRFQETQYF. V gene TRBV25-1 combines with J gene TRBJ2-5; D is ambiguous. Trimming removed 1 base from V and 1 base from J, with 7 bases in between. The germline gives CDR1 MGHDK, CDR2 SYGVNS. CDR3 length equals 14 residues.

J is TRBJ1-2 and V is TRBV11-2, with TRBD1 matching 7 bases. CDR3 size: 13 residues. Per the germline V gene, CDR1 is SGHAT and CDR2 is FQNNGV. V shed 4 bases and J 7 bases; nucleotides not matched to a gene: 6. In DNA form, the CDR3 reads TGTGCCAGCAGCTCCGACAGGGCCCCTGGCTACACCTTC. Translating gives CASSSDRAPGYTF.

This chain joins TRBV7-8 and TRBJ2-5; tentatively, D is TRBD1 (6 bases). Looked up from germline, CDR1 is SGHVS and CDR2 is FQNEAQ. The CDR3 totals 14 residues. Between the trimmed V and J ends, which lost 5 bases and 0 bases, there was a span of 10 bases. The CDR3 protein is CASSPDRYQETQYF. CDR3 bases: TGTGCCAGCAGCCCGGACAGATACCAAGAGACCCAGTACTTC. Full variable domain (rest looked up from reference TRBV7-8 and TRBJ2-5): GAGVSQSPRYKVAKRGQDVALRCDPISGHVSLFWYQQALGQGPEFLTYFQNEAQLDKSGLPSDRFFAERPEGSVSTLKIQRTQQEDSAVYLCASSPDRYQETQYFGPGTRLLVL.

The rearrangement links TRBV7-9 to TRBJ2-7; TRBD1 agrees at 8 bases. V lost 11 bases and J lost 4; bases outside the gene matches: 7. The CDR3 sequence is 12 residues long. Germline V gene data show CDR1 as SEHNR and CDR2 as FQNEAQ (reference sequence). CDR3 sequence: CAGGQGSYEQYF. The CDR3 region has the DNA TGTGCCGGTGGACAGGGATCGTACGAGCAGTACTTC.

The sample holds a few counts of this clone. The rearrangement joins TRBV4-1 to TRBJ2-2; 10 bases are a match to TRBD2. The CDR3 is 18 amino acids. Per the germline V gene, CDR1 is MGHRA and CDR2 is YSYEKL. With 2 bases clipped from V and 3 bases from J, the junction kept 9 bases outside the gene matches. CDR3 sequence (DNA): TGCGCCAGCAGCCAATTTACAGCGGGGGGGCCGGACACCGGGGAGCTGTTTTTT. This gives the protein CASSQFTAGGPDTGELFF.

About this clone itself: Different DNA sequences within this sample yield the same CDR3. The chain uses TRBV13 and TRBJ1-2, with a possible D match to TRBD1 (5 bases). This CDR3 region has 12 residues. The germline V gene encodes CDR1 PRHDT and CDR2 FYEKMQ (reference sequence). V lost 1 base and J lost 7, with 7 bases in between. CDR3 DNA: TGTGCCAGCAGCTTAGAGGGGTTTGGCTACACCTTC. As protein: CASSLEGFGYTF.

V is TRBV29-1 and J is TRBJ1-5; TRBD1 matches at 7 bases. The CDR3 runs 15 residues. The germline CDR1 and CDR2 sequences are SQVTM and ANQGSEA. Trimming took 6 bases from V and 1 from J; bases not matched to a gene: 9. This chain's CDR3 is CSVQQTTGSNQPQHF. The CDR3 bases are TGCAGCGTGCAACAAACGACAGGGAGCAATCAGCCCCAGCATTTT.

This chain connects TRBV6-5 to TRBJ2-3; the D gene is possibly TRBD2 (5 bases). The V and J ends lost 5 bases and 2 bases respectively, with 11 bases between them. Germline lookup yields CDR1 MNHEY and CDR2 SVGAGI. This CDR3 is built from 14 residues. The CDR3 sequence is CASSDRESTDTQYF. CDR3 nucleotide sequence: TGTGCCAGCAGTGACCGGGAATCCACAGATACGCAGTATTTT.

The genes are TRBV5-1 and TRBJ1-6; perhaps TRBD1 as D (5 bases). CDR3 size: 15 residues. Trimming left V 2 bases short and J 7 bases short, with 13 bases between. Germline loops: CDR1 SGHRS, CDR2 YFSETQ. The CDR3 region is CASSFGHGGNSPLHF. Written as DNA, the CDR3 is TGCGCCAGCAGCTTCGGACACGGGGGGAATTCACCCCTCCACTTT.

The J gene is TRBJ2-5, the V gene TRBV7-9; 10 nucleotides line up with TRBD1. V lost 5 bases and J lost 3; bases outside the gene matches: 9. This CDR3 spans 16 amino acids. CDR1 and CDR2 (germline): SEHNR, FQNEAQ (reference sequence). The CDR3 here is CASSASWDRGKETQYF. CDR3 sequence (DNA): TGTGCCAGCAGCGCGTCATGGGACAGGGGCAAAGAGACCCAGTACTTC.

This chain connects TRBV29-1 to TRBJ2-1; perhaps TRBD2 as D (5 bases). Between the trimmed V and J ends, which lost 2 bases and 0 bases, there was a span of 8 bases. This CDR3 is 14 amino acids long. Germline assignment: CDR1 SQVTM and CDR2 ANQGSEA. The CDR3, as DNA: TGCAGCGTTGAACTGGGGAGCTCCTACAATGAGCAGTTCTTC. It encodes CSVELGSSYNEQFF.

The chain couples TRBV10-3 to TRBJ2-7, with TRBD2 matching over 9 bases. CDR3 length: 14 residues. CDR1 ENHRY and CDR2 SYGVKD come from the germline V gene. V was clipped by 8 bases and J by 3 bases; unmatched bases: 8. CDR3 in amino acids: CAIGVSGGFYEQYF. CDR3 bases: TGTGCCATCGGGGTTAGCGGGGGCTTCTACGAGCAGTACTTC.

This chain joins TRBV7-6 and TRBJ2-7; D is perhaps TRBD1 (7 bases). Trimming removed 1 base from V and 6 bases from J, with 10 bases in between. The CDR3 sequence is 13 residues long. Germline values: CDR1 SGHVS, CDR2 FNYEAQ. CDR3 nucleotides: TGTGCCAGCAGCTTAGGGAGGGACAGCGAGCAGTACTTC. This gives the protein CASSLGRDSEQYF.

This clone was picked up a small number of times. The chain combines TRBV4-1 with TRBJ1-3; 7 positions match TRBD1. CDR1 and CDR2 (germline): MGHRA, YSYEKL. CDR3 length: 15 amino acids. J lost 2 bases, V lost 0 bases, and 1 base had no gene match. The CDR3 here is CASSQEGGTGNTIYF. CDR3 DNA sequence: TGCGCCAGCAGCCAAGAAGGGGGCACTGGAAACACCATATATTTT.

The chain uses TRBV7-2 and TRBJ1-5; perhaps TRBD1 as D (5 bases). CDR1 and CDR2 (germline): SGHTA, FQGNSA. V was shortened by 1 base and J by 2 bases, with 9 bases between the two germline ends. The length of the CDR3 is 15 residues. The CDR3 protein is CASSLDGGGNQPQHF. CDR3 nucleotides: TGTGCCAGCAGCTTAGACGGGGGGGGCAATCAGCCCCAGCATTTT.

The V gene is TRBV6-5, the J gene TRBJ2-1; D is unresolved. The CDR3 consists of 12 residues. The V gene lost 2 bases and the J gene lost 9 bases, with 8 bases spanning the gap. CDR1 and CDR2 from the germline V gene are MNHEY and SVGAGI. The CDR3, as DNA: TGTGCCAGCAGTTACGGTAGTAGTGAGCAGTTCTTC. Amino acids: CASSYGSSEQFF.